A single sample gave rise to the 16 T cell receptor beta chains below, sequenced in a study of T cells in Graves' hyperthyroidism and ophthalmopathy. Template material for amplifying TCR beta CDR3 regions consisted of RNA transcripts. HTBI primers were used for first-round RT-PCR of the TCR CDR3. Using its own MiXCR run on the multiplex PCR reads, TCRdb lists one record per CDR3 protein. The sample contains under 350,000 distinct CDR3 sequences, over 15% of which appear only once. The sequencing input was blood. The receptors stem from a woman between 55 and 75 years old with Graves' ophthalmopathy.

This chain links TRBV19 with TRBJ1-5; 7 bases are shared with TRBD1. There are 17 residues in the CDR3. V trimming: 10 bases; J trimming: 6 bases; junction bases outside the gene matches: 21. The germline gives CDR1 LNHDA, CDR2 SQIVND (reference sequence). The CDR3 spells CATDPHDRAAGFQPQHF. CDR3 sequence (DNA): TGTGCCACCGACCCCCACGACAGGGCGGCCGGTTTTCAGCCCCAGCATTTT.

This clonotype was seen ten or more times. V is TRBV5-1 and J is TRBJ2-3, with D possibly TRBD1 on 5 matching bases. The CDR3 length is 15 residues. The ends were cut back, 8 bases at V and 0 bases at J, with 16 bases in the middle. Germline assignment: CDR1 SGHRS and CDR2 YFSETQ. CDR3 coding DNA: TGCGCCAGTCGACAGTCGACCACCAGCACAGATACGCAGTATTTT. This codes for CASRQSTTSTDTQYF.

The V and J genes are TRBV3-1 and TRBJ1-1; D not certain. CDR1 and CDR2 from the germline V gene are LGHDT and YNNKEL (reference sequence). The CDR3 covers 15 residues. Trimming removed 1 base at V and 1 base at J, with 10 bases between. CDR3 nucleotide sequence: TGTGCCAGCAGCCAAGGGACCGAAGAGAACACTGAAGCTTTCTTT. Translation: CASSQGTEENTEAFF. Variable domain in full (rest from reference TRBV3-1 and TRBJ1-1): DTAVSQTPKYLVTQMGNDKSIKCEQNLGHDTMYWYKQDSKKFLKIMFSYNNKELIINETVPNRFSPKSPDKAHLNLHINSLELGDSAVYFCASSQGTEENTEAFFGQGTRLTVV.

This clonotype appeared many times. This chain uses TRBV6-1 with TRBJ1-5; the D is unclear. Trimming removed 0 bases from V and 6 bases from J, with 12 bases in between. The CDR3 covers 15 residues. From germline, CDR1 is MNHNS and CDR2 SASEGT. The CDR3 spells CASSEARIPSQPQHF. In DNA, the CDR3 is TGTGCCAGCAGTGAAGCGCGTATACCGTCTCAGCCCCAGCATTTT.

The CDR3 loop reads CSARGTSGRFIYEQYF. The CDR3 DNA follows: TGCAGTGCTAGGGGGACTAGCGGGAGATTCATCTACGAGCAGTACTTC. The chain has TRBV20-1 and TRBJ2-7; 14 bases agree with TRBD2. The germline V gene encodes CDR1 DFQATT and CDR2 SNEGSKA (reference sequence). The CDR3 has 16 residues. J was trimmed by 3 bases and V by 3 bases; bases with no gene match: 7.

In its sample, this clonotype was seen many times. The chain uses TRBV27 and TRBJ2-7; D is possibly TRBD1 (5 bases). CDR3 length equals 13 residues. V was trimmed by 5 bases and J by 2 bases, leaving 10 bases between them. In germline, CDR1 is MNHEY, CDR2 SMNVEV (reference sequence). This CDR3 reads CASSVQGAYEQYF. The CDR3 nucleotides are TGTGCCAGCAGTGTCCAGGGTGCCTACGAGCAGTACTTC.

The table lists this clonotype with a few counts. The J gene is TRBJ2-5, the V gene TRBV13; D gene uncertain. There are 14 residues in the CDR3. With 1 base removed from V and 5 bases from J, the gap between germline ends came to 11 bases. Germline loops: CDR1 PRHDT, CDR2 FYEKMQ (reference sequence). In nucleotides, the CDR3 is TGTGCCAGCAGCTTAGAGTCCGACCGGGAGACCCAGTACTTC. It translates to CASSLESDRETQYF.

A word on this clonotype: As the CDR3 is not closed by the conserved phenylalanine or tryptophan, this likely results from a read error. The chain has TRBV10-3 and TRBJ1-1; D is uncertain. The CDR3 sequence is 13 residues long. Trimming pared 3 bases from V and 5 bases from J, leaving 10 bases between. Germline V gene sequence: CDR1 ENHRY, CDR2 SYGVKD. CDR3 coding DNA: TGTGCCATCAGTGACGGGATAGGTACTGAAGCTTTCCTT. Its protein is CAISDGIGTEAFL.

V usage is TRBV30 and J usage is TRBJ2-6; D call uncertain. The CDR3 contains 16 residues. Trimming took off 0 bases at V and 1 base at J, with 10 bases between the two ends. The germline V gene encodes CDR1 GTSNPN and CDR2 SVGIG (reference sequence). CDR3 in amino acids: CAWSVGSLSGANVLTF. CDR3 bases: TGTGCCTGGAGTGTTGGTTCCCTGTCTGGGGCCAACGTCCTGACTTTC.

This clonotype has at least ten counts. Compared with germline, one end of the junction differs, possibly owing to a read error. The chain is built from TRBV5-1 and TRBJ2-1; D possibly corresponds to TRBD2 (6 bases). The CDR3 contains 15 residues. Germline CDR1 is SGHRS and CDR2 is YFSETQ. In DNA form, the CDR3 reads TGCGCCAGCAGTTTGGTGGGCGGGGTCCGTCATGAGCAGTTCTTC. This sequence encodes CASSLVGGVRHEQFF.

Only a few counts were recorded for this clonotype. A read error may explain this, as a much larger clone is one base away. J is TRBJ2-7 and V is TRBV28; weak D call: TRBD1 (6 bases). Germline CDR1 MDHEN, CDR2 SYDVKM. The CDR3 is 15 residues long. This chain's CDR3 is CASSAQGHLPYEQCF. In nucleotides, the CDR3 is TGTGCCAGCAGTGCACAGGGTCACCTACCCTACGAGCAGTGCTTC.

With respect to this clonotype: Just one base apart from a much larger clone, this may be a read error. The chain joins TRBV7-2 to TRBJ2-1, with TRBD2 identical over 8 bases. V lost 3 bases to trimming and J lost 9 bases; unmatched junction nucleotides: 10. Germline V gene data show CDR1 as SGHTA and CDR2 as FQGNSA. The CDR3 consists of 15 residues. The CDR3 spells CASSFSGTRHSEQFF. The DNA of the CDR3 is TGTGCCAGCAGCTTTTCCGGGACTAGACACAGTGAGCAGTTCTTC.

The rearrangement uses TRBV4-1 and TRBJ1-5; D not certain. This CDR3 spans 13 amino acids. Germline assignment: CDR1 MGHRA and CDR2 YSYEKL. Trimming shortened V by 2 bases and J by 4 bases, and 6 bases separated the two germline ends. The CDR3 loop reads CASSQRENQPQHF. The CDR3 coding sequence is TGCGCCAGCAGCCAAAGAGAGAATCAGCCCCAGCATTTT.

This clonotype was recorded a few times. The chain is built from TRBV10-2 and TRBJ1-1, with a tentative D call TRBD1 (5 bases). The V and J ends lost 6 bases and 4 bases respectively, with 18 bases between them. The CDR3 extends over 15 amino acids. CDR1 and CDR2 (germline): WSHSY, SAAADI. The chain's CDR3 is CASRAPRGMITEAFF. As DNA, the CDR3 is TGCGCCAGCAGGGCCCCGAGGGGTATGATCACTGAAGCTTTCTTT.

J is TRBJ1-5 and V is TRBV19, with 10 bases lining up with TRBD1. Germline V gene lookup returns CDR1 LNHDA and CDR2 SQIVND (reference sequence). Germline trimming cut 4 bases from V and 1 base from J; bases unmatched to any gene: 4. CDR3 length equals 16 residues. CDR3 loop: CASSKQGQGSNQPQHF. CDR3 DNA sequence: TGTGCCAGTAGTAAACAGGGACAGGGGAGCAATCAGCCCCAGCATTTT.

This clonotype turned up a few times. Written as DNA, the CDR3 is TGTGCTAGTGGTTTGTTGGTACCGGGGGACACTGAAGCTTTCTTT. The encoded protein is CASGLLVPGDTEAFF. The V call is TRBV12-5, the J call TRBJ1-1; a possible D gene is TRBD1 (5 bases). The length of the CDR3 is 15 residues. The germline V gene has CDR1 LGHNT and CDR2 FRNRAP. The V gene lost 2 bases and the J gene lost 3 bases, with 13 bases spanning the gap. The entire variable domain, with the rest obtained from reference TRBV12-5 and TRBJ1-1, is as follows: DARVTQTPRHKVTEMGQEVTMRCQPILGHNTVFWYRQTMMQGLELLAYFRNRAPLDDSGMPKDRFSAEMPDATLATLKIQPSEPRDSAVYFCASGLLVPGDTEAFFGQGTRLTVV.